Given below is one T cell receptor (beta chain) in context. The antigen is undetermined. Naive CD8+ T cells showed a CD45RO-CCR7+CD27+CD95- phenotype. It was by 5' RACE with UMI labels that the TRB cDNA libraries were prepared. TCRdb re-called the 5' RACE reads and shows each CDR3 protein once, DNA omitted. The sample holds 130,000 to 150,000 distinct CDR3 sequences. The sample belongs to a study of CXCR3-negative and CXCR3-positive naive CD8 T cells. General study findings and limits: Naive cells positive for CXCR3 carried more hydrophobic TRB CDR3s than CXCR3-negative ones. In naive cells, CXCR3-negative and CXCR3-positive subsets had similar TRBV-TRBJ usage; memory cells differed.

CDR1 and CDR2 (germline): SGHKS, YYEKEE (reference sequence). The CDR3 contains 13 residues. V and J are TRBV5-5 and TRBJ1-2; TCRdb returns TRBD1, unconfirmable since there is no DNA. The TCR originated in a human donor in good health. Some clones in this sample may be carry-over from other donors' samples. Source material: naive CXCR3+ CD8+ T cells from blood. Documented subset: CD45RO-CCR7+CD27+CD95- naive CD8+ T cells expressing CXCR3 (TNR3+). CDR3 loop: CASSPGTGLHLAF.